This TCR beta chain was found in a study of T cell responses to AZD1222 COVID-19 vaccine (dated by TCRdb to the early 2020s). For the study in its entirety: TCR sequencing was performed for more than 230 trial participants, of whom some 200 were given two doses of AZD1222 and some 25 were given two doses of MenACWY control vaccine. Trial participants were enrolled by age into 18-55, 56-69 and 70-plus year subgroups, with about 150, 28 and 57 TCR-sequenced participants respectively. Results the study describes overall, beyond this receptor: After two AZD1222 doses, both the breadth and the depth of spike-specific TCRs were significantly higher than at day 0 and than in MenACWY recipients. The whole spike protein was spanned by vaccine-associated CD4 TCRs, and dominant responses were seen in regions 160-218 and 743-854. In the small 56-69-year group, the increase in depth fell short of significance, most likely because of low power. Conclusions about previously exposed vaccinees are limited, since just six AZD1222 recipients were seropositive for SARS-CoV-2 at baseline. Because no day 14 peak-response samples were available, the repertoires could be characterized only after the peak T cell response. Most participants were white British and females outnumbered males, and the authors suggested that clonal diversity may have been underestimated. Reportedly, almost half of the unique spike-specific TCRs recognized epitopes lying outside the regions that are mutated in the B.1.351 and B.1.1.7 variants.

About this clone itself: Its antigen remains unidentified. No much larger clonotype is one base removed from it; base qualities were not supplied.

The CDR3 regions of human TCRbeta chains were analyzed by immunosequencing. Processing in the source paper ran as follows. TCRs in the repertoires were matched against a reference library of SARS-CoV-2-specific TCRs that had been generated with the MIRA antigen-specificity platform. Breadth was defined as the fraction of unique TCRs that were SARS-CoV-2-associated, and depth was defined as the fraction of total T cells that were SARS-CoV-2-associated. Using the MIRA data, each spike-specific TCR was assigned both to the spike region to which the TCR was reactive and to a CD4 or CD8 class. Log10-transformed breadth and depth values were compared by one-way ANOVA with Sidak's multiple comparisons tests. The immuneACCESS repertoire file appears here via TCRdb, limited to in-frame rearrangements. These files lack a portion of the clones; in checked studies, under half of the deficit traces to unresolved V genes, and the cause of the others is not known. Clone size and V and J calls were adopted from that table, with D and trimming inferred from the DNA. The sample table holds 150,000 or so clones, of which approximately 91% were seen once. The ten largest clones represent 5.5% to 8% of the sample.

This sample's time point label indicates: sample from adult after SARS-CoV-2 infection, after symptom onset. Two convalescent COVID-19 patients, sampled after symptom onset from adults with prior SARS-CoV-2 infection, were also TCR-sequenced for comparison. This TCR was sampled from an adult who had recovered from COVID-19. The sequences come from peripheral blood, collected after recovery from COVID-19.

The CDR3 has the sequence CASSLGGGQPNEKLFF. The sequenced DNA: TGTGCCAGCAGCTTGGGTGGGGGACAGCCAAATGAAAAACTGTTTTTT. The chain is made from TRBV5-4 and TRBJ1-4; 7 of the junction bases match TRBD1. V trim: 0 bases; J trim: 5 bases; unmatched bases: 7. The cysteine opens and the phenylalanine closes a CDR3 of 16 amino acids. Of all the DNA, just the CDR3 is kept, 48 bases in frame from base 1. CDR1 is given as SGHNT and CDR2 as YYREEE, both from the germline V gene (reference sequence).